This T cell receptor beta chain was profiled in a study of CD8 T cells in ankylosing spondylitis. Overall study results and limits: Reports say disease-linked clones showed up significantly more in matched ankylosing spondylitis synovial fluid.

Remarks on this clonotype: Antigen unknown.

TCRdb ran MiXCR on the 5' RACE reads and lists one entry per CDR3 protein. The sample holds fewer than 250,000 distinct CDR3 sequences, roughly a tenth seen once. The length of the CDR3 is 15 residues. Germline values: CDR1 SGHAT, CDR2 FQNNGV. J gave up 1 base and V 5 bases, and 3 bases lay outside the gene matches. This chain joins TRBV11-2 and TRBJ2-2, with TRBD1 identical over 8 bases. Specimen: blood, either unsorted or a sorted T cell fraction (not recorded which). This receptor was identified in a male donor with ankylosing spondylitis or in good health (not recorded which). The CDR3 nucleotides read TGTGCCAGCAGCGTAACAGGGGGGAACACCGGGGAGCTGTTTTTT. Amino acid sequence: CASSVTGGNTGELFF.